Listed below are T cell receptor beta chains from one sample, sequenced in a study of blood T cell repertoires in COVID-19. Profiling relied on immunoSEQ multiplex PCR, and the TCRdb table lists in-frame clones only, not all of them. The sample contains hundreds of thousands of clones, around 82% of which appear only once. The specimen sequenced was PBMCs or T cells enriched from blood (not recorded which). The receptors here all came from a young man with acute COVID-19. Both conserved end residues are part of each CDR3. The D gene is left open where the match is weak.

.	TRBV24-1	TRBJ2-2	CATSSGNTGELFF
TRBD1	TRBV7-3	TRBJ1-4	CASSPTGGDSEKLFF
TRBD1	TRBV28	TRBJ2-7	CASSPGTATYEQYF
.	TRBV14	TRBJ2-7	CASSQAGLYDEQYF
.	TRBV14	TRBJ1-5	CASSTPQGVHQPQHF
.	TRBV19	TRBJ2-7	CASSRATGSYEQYF
TRBD1	TRBV12-3/TRBV12-4	TRBJ1-2	CATTDRSSNSYTF
TRBD1	TRBV15	TRBJ1-2	CATLDRANYGYTF
.	TRBV27	TRBJ2-1	CASSPLSSNEQFF
.	TRBV5-1	TRBJ2-7	CASSLGAGASYEQYF
TRBD1	TRBV7-9	TRBJ1-1	CASRPGTANTEAFF
TRBD1	TRBV5-4	TRBJ1-5	CASSPGQNSNQPQHF
.	TRBV5-1	TRBJ1-1	CASSLAADTEAFF
TRBD1	TRBV10-1	TRBJ2-3	CASQGAGDTQYF
TRBD2	TRBV28	TRBJ2-1	CASRIGGASNEQFF
.	TRBV9	TRBJ2-5	CASSVGDSSQETQYF
TRBD2	TRBV2	TRBJ2-3	CASSEGAGGPADTQYF
.	TRBV29-1	TRBJ1-4	CSVVTATNEKLFF
.	TRBV4-2	TRBJ1-2	CASSQETTRVGDGYTF
.	TRBV18	TRBJ2-3	CASSTPRDTQYF
.	TRBV28	TRBJ1-6	CASSLTGPGYNSPLHF